This T cell receptor (beta chain) was captured by sequencing in a study of spatial heterogeneity in lung cancer. As for the study in general: Alpha-chain detections were consistently fewer than beta-chain detections among the sequences.

Germline assignment: CDR1 MNHGY and CDR2 SVAAGI. V trimming: 8 bases; J trimming: 3 bases; junction bases outside the gene matches: 7. The CDR3 sequence is 14 residues long. Time point reported: sample taken at primary tumor resection. By share, this clonotype ranks as medium-sized. Its target is not known. Study-level findings and limits: It was found that expanded intratumoral alpha and beta TCR counts tracked tumor mutation counts.

TCRdb called the 5' RACE reads again in MiXCR, with one record for every CDR3 protein. The repertoire holds 2,500 to 3,500 distinct CDR3 sequences, with approximately 9.3% as singletons. This sample comprised lung tumor tissue, obtained at surgery. The clonotype comes from a female donor with early-stage non-small cell lung cancer. The rearrangement uses TRBV6-9 and TRBJ1-3; TRBD1 aligns across 7 bases. This CDR3 reads CASLEDRDGNTIYF. For the CDR3, the DNA is TGTGCCAGCTTGGAAGACAGGGATGGAAACACCATATATTTT.